This T cell receptor (beta chain) was profiled in a study of cytomegalovirus exposure and HLA in healthy donors. This clone was counted only a few times. Use of 60 Vbeta and 13 Jbeta primers characterized the PCR. Authors' processing steps: Per a later analysis, the number of unique TCR beta chains was roughly 80 million, of which around 10 million were shared. Only in-frame clones appear in the TCRdb table, and some are missing; sequencing was by immunoSEQ multiplex PCR. From that table come the V and J calls and clone size; the DNA was used to work out D and trimming. The data show under 200,000 clones, about 80% seen once. V was clipped by 4 bases and J by 8 bases; unmatched bases: 15. The length of the CDR3 is 17 residues. The germline gives CDR1 SGDLS, CDR2 YYNGEE.

The TCR sequence derives from a woman under 30 in good health and CMV-seropositive. The sequencing sample was made of PBMCs. The chain recombines TRBV9 with TRBJ2-1; 10 nucleotides agree with TRBD2. The CDR3 DNA reads as TGTGCCAGCAGCCCGGGAGGGAGCGGGGGGGCCTGGGATGAGCAGTTCTTC. It is translated as CASSPGGSGGAWDEQFF.